The 18 T cell receptor beta chains reported below all come from one sample, sequenced in a study of CD8 T cells in ankylosing spondylitis. TCRdb re-analysed the 5' RACE reads in MiXCR, keeping a single row per CDR3 protein. The sample carries about 260,000 distinct CDR3 sequences, roughly 20% recorded once. Input material: blood, either unsorted or a sorted T cell fraction (not recorded which). Receptors originate from a male donor with ankylosing spondylitis or in good health (not recorded which).

J is TRBJ2-5 and V is TRBV5-1; TRBD2 is a possible D gene (5 bases). This CDR3 spans 15 amino acids. The V end lost 0 bases, the J end lost 2 bases, and 11 bases lay between the germline ends. Germline CDR1 SGHRS, CDR2 YFSETQ. CDR3 sequence (DNA): TGCGCCAGCAGCTTGGGGAGGACGAGGCAAGAGACCCAGTACTTC. The encoded protein is CASSLGRTRQETQYF.

The rearrangement uses TRBV12-3 or TRBV12-4 and TRBJ2-2, with D possibly matching TRBD2 (5 bases). Trimming stripped 7 bases from V and 4 bases from J, with 13 bases between. The CDR3 length is 14 residues. CDR3 in amino acids: CASIIREGTGELFF. CDR3 nucleotide sequence: TGTGCCAGCATTATCAGAGAGGGCACCGGGGAGCTGTTTTTT.

There are many counts of this clonotype. The V gene is TRBV5-1, the J gene TRBJ2-2, with D hard to call. This CDR3 is built from 15 residues. V lost 0 bases to trimming and J lost 0 bases, with 6 bases between them. Germline CDR1 and CDR2: SGHRS and YFSETQ. CDR3 nucleotide sequence: TGCGCCAGCAGCTTGGGGCTAGCGAACACCGGGGAGCTGTTTTTT. This gives the protein CASSLGLANTGELFF.

The genes are TRBV9 and TRBJ1-5; D ambiguous. Germline CDR1 and CDR2: SGDLS and YYNGEE. This CDR3 contains 15 residues. V shed 0 bases and J shed 0 bases, with 7 bases lying between them. In nucleotides, the CDR3 is TGTGCCAGCAGCGTAGCTGGGGATAGCAATCAGCCCCAGCATTTT. This encodes CASSVAGDSNQPQHF.

This clonotype was observed a few times. This chain connects TRBV20-1 to TRBJ1-2; 7 bases agree with TRBD1. V gave up 4 bases and J gave up 8 bases; unmatched junction bases: 10. CDR3 size: 13 residues. Germline-derived CDR1 and CDR2 are DFQATT and SNEGSKA (reference sequence). DNA for the CDR3: TGCAGTGCTAAGCCAACGACAGGGAGAGGCTACACCTTC. Translating it yields CSAKPTTGRGYTF.

CDR3 protein: CASSLETANYGYTF. The CDR3 region has the DNA TGCGCCAGCAGCTTGGAAACGGCGAACTATGGCTACACCTTC. The rearrangement joins TRBV5-1 to TRBJ1-2; no clear D. Germline V CDR1 and CDR2: SGHRS, YFSETQ. The CDR3 has 14 amino acids. Deletions cut 0 bases from V and 2 bases from J, with 8 bases between.

This sequence joins TRBV2 and TRBJ1-2; 8 positions match TRBD1. Germline assignment: CDR1 SNHLY and CDR2 FYNNEI. Trimming at V came to 6 bases and at J to 8 bases, leaving 8 bases not matched to a gene. The CDR3 has 13 amino acids. Written as DNA, the CDR3 is TGTGCCAGCAGCGGACAGGGAGGATTCGGCTACACCTTC. Encoded protein: CASSGQGGFGYTF.

The chain recombines TRBV10-1 with TRBJ2-1; either TRBD1 or TRBD2 may fit D (6 bases each). Germline CDR1 WNHNN, CDR2 SYGVQD (reference sequence). V lost 3 bases and J lost 10, with 7 bases in between. This CDR3 spans 11 amino acids. The CDR3 nucleotides read TGCGCCAGCAGTGACGGGGGCGAGCAGTTCTTC. Translation gives CASSDGGEQFF.

This clonotype was seen at least ten times. This chain links TRBV5-1 with TRBJ1-5; maybe TRBD1 (6 bases). The CDR3 contains 19 residues. V gave up 7 bases and J gave up 7 bases, with 33 bases separating them. Per the germline V gene, CDR1 is SGHRS and CDR2 is YFSETQ. The CDR3: CASGEGWGQSLGSLQPQHF. The CDR3 region has the DNA TGCGCCAGCGGCGAGGGGTGGGGGCAGTCGTTGGGTTCGTTGCAGCCCCAGCATTTT.

This clonotype came up a few times. The V call is TRBV2, the J call TRBJ2-1; no firm D call. Germline loops: CDR1 SNHLY, CDR2 FYNNEI. V shed 10 bases and J shed 0 bases, with 13 bases lying between them. This CDR3 spans 14 amino acids. The chain's CDR3 is CATPKRASYNEQFF. The CDR3 nucleotides read TGTGCCACTCCAAAGAGAGCCTCCTACAATGAGCAGTTCTTC.

This clonotype was detected ten times or more. This rearrangement joins TRBV5-1 to TRBJ1-5; D not certain. The CDR3 sequence is 14 residues long. CDR1 and CDR2 (germline): SGHRS, YFSETQ. V lost 1 base to trimming and J lost 6 bases, with 11 bases between them. The DNA of the CDR3 is TGCGCCAGCAGCTTGTTGAGGTTCGCTCAGCCCCAGCATTTT. It codes for CASSLLRFAQPQHF.

The CDR3 DNA follows: TGTGCCAGCAGCTTCCGAAGGGACGGTCAGTACGAGCAGTACGTC. It yields the protein CASSFRRDGQYEQYV. V usage is TRBV11-2 and J usage is TRBJ2-7; tentatively, D is TRBD1 or TRBD2 (5 bases each). There are 15 residues in the CDR3. The V end was cut by 3 bases, the J end by 4 bases, with 16 bases between. Germline V gene data show CDR1 as SGHAT and CDR2 as FQNNGV.

This clonotype came up many times. The genes are TRBV20-1 and TRBJ1-5, with a possible D match to TRBD1 (5 bases). Germline V CDR1 and CDR2: DFQATT, SNEGSKA (reference sequence). The length of the CDR3 is 15 residues. Trimming stripped 0 bases from V and 5 bases from J, with 14 bases between. CDR3 amino acids: CSARDLGQGHQPQHF. CDR3 bases: TGCAGTGCTAGAGATTTGGGGCAGGGCCATCAGCCCCAGCATTTT.

This clonotype has ten or more counts. The chain recombines TRBV5-6 with TRBJ2-1; perhaps TRBD1 as D (6 bases). Germline CDR1 and CDR2: SGHDT and YYEEEE. The length of the CDR3 is 15 residues. Trimming shortened V by 0 bases and J by 2 bases, and 9 bases separated the two germline ends. DNA for the CDR3: TGTGCCAGCAGCTTGGGACAGGTCACCTACAATGAGCAGTTCTTC. Its protein is CASSLGQVTYNEQFF.

There are many counts of this clonotype. The J gene is TRBJ1-6, the V gene TRBV5-1; 8 bases are shared with TRBD1. CDR1 and CDR2 (germline): SGHRS, YFSETQ. V trimming: 4 bases; J trimming: 9 bases; junction bases outside the gene matches: 6. The CDR3 runs to 14 residues. The CDR3 spells CASSIGQGGSPLHF. In nucleotides, the CDR3 is TGCGCCAGCAGCATCGGACAGGGTGGTTCACCCCTCCACTTT.

The genes are TRBV28 and TRBJ2-7; D is undetermined. Germline assignment: CDR1 MDHEN and CDR2 SYDVKM. CDR3 length equals 13 residues. CDR3 coding DNA: TGTGCCAGCAGCCGACTCGAACCCTACAAGCAGTACGTC. Encoded protein: CASSRLEPYKQYV.

This rearrangement joins TRBV29-1 to TRBJ2-1; 14 positions match TRBD2. The CDR3 is 15 amino acids. Germline trimming cut 4 bases from V and 2 bases from J; bases unmatched to any gene: 1. Germline CDR1 and CDR2: SQVTM and ANQGSEA. The CDR3 region has the DNA TGCAGCGTTGGACTAGCGGGAGGGCCCTACAATGAGCAGTTCTTC. Translation: CSVGLAGGPYNEQFF.

The gene calls are TRBV11-2 and TRBJ2-1, with a tentative D call TRBD2 (5 bases). CDR3 size: 12 residues. Deletions cut 5 bases from V and 6 bases from J, with 8 bases between. Germline-derived CDR1 and CDR2 are SGHAT and FQNNGV. In DNA, the CDR3 is TGTGCCAGCAGCACACTAGGCAATGAGCAGTTCTTC. Its translation is CASSTLGNEQFF.